The next 7 T cell receptor beta chains were all read from a single sample in a study of T cell repertoires in cytomegalovirus infection. For these TCRs, the target antigens are not known. TCRdb ran MiXCR on the reads and lists one entry per CDR3 protein. The sample records around 710,000 distinct CDR3 sequences, approximately 32% being singletons. Here the sequenced sample was cultured CD8+ T cells from PBMCs, taken from culture after CMV antigen stimulation. Receptors originate from a human donor in good health (CMV status not recorded). Some clones in this sample may be carry-over from other donors' samples.

This chain uses TRBV7-9 with TRBJ2-4; D unclear. Looked up from germline, CDR1 is SEHNR and CDR2 is FQNEAQ (reference sequence). Trimming left V 1 base short and J 9 bases short, with 10 bases between. CDR3 size: 13 residues. The CDR3 coding sequence is TGTGCCAGCAGCTTAGGCCAGTTTGGCATTCAGTACTTC. Protein product: CASSLGQFGIQYF. The whole variable domain, remainder taken from reference TRBV7-9 and TRBJ2-4, is DTGVSQNPRHKITKRGQNVTFRCDPISEHNRLYWYRQTLGQGPEFLTYFQNEAQLEKSRLLSDRFSAERPKGSFSTLEIQRTEQGDSAMYLCASSLGQFGIQYFGAGTRLSVL.

This clonotype has a handful of counts. The gene calls are TRBV12-3 or TRBV12-4 and TRBJ2-3; 8 bases match TRBD2. V shed 2 bases, J shed 0 bases, and the junction held 4 bases outside the gene matches. This CDR3 spans 16 amino acids. The CDR3 reads CASSLNERGSTDTQYF. The DNA for the CDR3 is TGTGCCAGCAGTTTAAATGAGCGGGGGAGCACAGATACGCAGTATTTT.

V gene TRBV6-1 combines with J gene TRBJ2-5, with no clear D. V was cut by 3 bases and J by 5 bases, with 10 bases left in between. Germline CDR1 is MNHNS and CDR2 is SASEGT. The length of the CDR3 is 13 residues. This chain's CDR3 is CASSDGPWETQYF. As DNA, the CDR3 is TGTGCCAGCAGTGACGGACCCTGGGAGACCCAGTACTTC.

The rearrangement joins TRBV6-5 to TRBJ2-7; TRBD1 is a possible D gene (5 bases). Germline CDR1 is MNHEY and CDR2 is SVGAGI. V was clipped by 2 bases and J by 1 base, with 15 bases between them. The length of the CDR3 is 16 residues. The CDR3: CASSYAPPDSSYEQYF. The CDR3 DNA follows: TGTGCCAGCAGTTACGCCCCCCCCGACAGTTCCTACGAGCAGTACTTC.

V is TRBV2 and J is TRBJ1-2, with D maybe TRBD1 (6 bases). This CDR3 is 13 amino acids long. Germline V gene data show CDR1 as SNHLY and CDR2 as FYNNEI. This CDR3 is CVPYTGIIYGYTF. The DNA for the CDR3 is TGTGTACCTTACACAGGGATCATCTATGGCTACACCTTC.

The chain is built from TRBV19 and TRBJ2-1, with D perhaps TRBD1 (7 bases). Looked up from germline, CDR1 is LNHDA and CDR2 is SQIVND (reference sequence). V gave up 3 bases and J gave up 5 bases, with 11 bases separating them. The CDR3 covers 14 residues. DNA of the CDR3: TGTGCCAGTAGTATGGAGGGGGCAGACAATGAGCAGTTCTTC. Translated, it gives CASSMEGADNEQFF.

The chain recombines TRBV29-1 with TRBJ1-1; D gene ambiguous. V lost 5 bases and J lost 2, with 9 bases in between. The CDR3 is 12 residues long. Germline lookup yields CDR1 SQVTM and CDR2 ANQGSEA. The CDR3 DNA reads TGCAGCGTTCTAGGGAGCAACACTGAAGCTTTCTTT. Translated, it gives CSVLGSNTEAFF.